This TCR beta chain was recorded in a study of blood T cell repertoires in COVID-19. Study information: COVID-19 samples collected from the United States, Italy and Spain covered acute and convalescent phases. PBMCs, B-cell-depleted T cells, or T cells were the source of the cDNA or gDNA that made up the material.

Trimming cost V 2 bases and J 0 bases, with 14 bases left between them. The CDR3 extends over 16 amino acids. Germline CDR1 GTSNPN, CDR2 SVGIG (reference sequence). Original data processing: Estimation of nucleated cell counts was performed using reference gene primer amplification. Some clones are missing from TCRdb's copy, which holds only in-frame ones; the method was immunoSEQ multiplex PCR. V and J calls and clone size are those listed in that table; D and trimming were worked out from the DNA. The sample yields under 250,000 clones, approximately 78% seen once. The V gene is TRBV30, the J gene TRBJ1-3; D not certain. This receptor was identified in a woman aged 18-35 years with acute or convalescent COVID-19. The sequenced sample consisted of peripheral blood. CDR3 coding DNA: TGTGCCTGGAGTTTCGCGTTAGGCGGCTCTGGAAACACCATATATTTT. It is translated as CAWSFALGGSGNTIYF.